Listed below are T cell receptor beta chains from one sample, sequenced in a study of CD8 T cells in ankylosing spondylitis. A single record per CDR3 protein comes from TCRdb applying MiXCR to the 5' RACE reads. The table has about 460,000 distinct CDR3 sequences, roughly 5% seen once. Material for sequencing was blood, either unsorted or a sorted T cell fraction (not recorded which). The receptors come from a male donor with ankylosing spondylitis. The CDR3 runs from the conserved cysteine through the conserved F or W. Each record gives: J gene, clone size, D gene, V gene, CDR3 protein, CDR3 DNA. D genes are given only for firm matches. Rows give clone size only sometimes, using once, few, many, or a class for an expanded clone.

J gene: TRBJ2-7
clone size: many
D gene: TRBD1
V gene: TRBV20-1
CDR3 protein: CSAGSGTGTPYEQYF
CDR3 DNA: TGCAGTGCTGGCTCCGGGACAGGGACCCCCTACGAGCAGTACTTC

J gene: TRBJ2-7
clone size: many
D gene: .
V gene: TRBV20-1
CDR3 protein: CSARDQGIGSYEQYF
CDR3 DNA: TGCAGTGCTAGAGATCAGGGAATTGGCTCCTACGAGCAGTACTTC

J gene: TRBJ2-2
clone size: many
D gene: .
V gene: TRBV7-9
CDR3 protein: CATLRSGTGELFF
CDR3 DNA: TGTGCCACCCTGAGGTCCGGGACCGGGGAGCTGTTTTTT

J gene: TRBJ2-3
clone size: many
D gene: .
V gene: TRBV6-5
CDR3 protein: CASSYSSLGDTQYF
CDR3 DNA: TGTGCCAGCAGTTACTCGAGTCTAGGAGATACGCAGTATTTT

J gene: TRBJ1-3
clone size: many
D gene: TRBD1
V gene: TRBV7-2
CDR3 protein: CASSIRTGYGNTIYF
CDR3 DNA: TGTGCCAGCAGCATCCGGACAGGCTACGGAAACACCATATATTTT

J gene: TRBJ1-6
clone size: many
D gene: .
V gene: TRBV4-3
CDR3 protein: CASSQEAPGGGHSPLHF
CDR3 DNA: TGCGCCAGCAGCCAAGAGGCCCCGGGGGGCGGGCATTCACCCCTCCACTTT

J gene: TRBJ2-5
clone size: many
D gene: .
V gene: TRBV20-1
CDR3 protein: CSVQRTGLRRETQYF
CDR3 DNA: TGCAGTGTCCAACGGACGGGTTTAAGGCGGGAGACCCAGTACTTC

J gene: TRBJ1-1
clone size: many
D gene: .
V gene: TRBV4-2
CDR3 protein: CASSQGPGEAFF
CDR3 DNA: TGTGCCAGCAGCCAAGGACCGGGAGAGGCTTTCTTT

J gene: TRBJ2-5
clone size: few
D gene: .
V gene: TRBV12-3/TRBV12-4
CDR3 protein: CASSFMETQYF
CDR3 DNA: TGTGCCAGCAGTTTCATGGAGACCCAGTACTTC

J gene: TRBJ2-2
clone size: many
D gene: TRBD2
V gene: TRBV5-5
CDR3 protein: CASSSRASGANTGELFF
CDR3 DNA: TGTGCCAGCAGCTCCCGGGCTAGCGGGGCTAACACCGGGGAGCTGTTTTTT

J gene: TRBJ2-7
clone size: .
D gene: .
V gene: TRBV14
CDR3 protein: CASGTSEQYF
CDR3 DNA: TGTGCCAGCGGTACTTCCGAGCAGTACTTC

J gene: TRBJ2-3
clone size: many
D gene: TRBD2
V gene: TRBV7-8
CDR3 protein: CASSLARGDTDTQYF
CDR3 DNA: TGTGCCAGCAGCTTAGCGCGGGGGGACACAGATACGCAGTATTTT

J gene: TRBJ2-7
clone size: many
D gene: TRBD2
V gene: TRBV28
CDR3 protein: CASSKRGLDKQYF
CDR3 DNA: TGTGCCAGCAGTAAGCGGGGACTGGACAAGCAGTACTTC

J gene: TRBJ2-1
clone size: many
D gene: TRBD2
V gene: TRBV12-3/TRBV12-4
CDR3 protein: CASSLEAGGRDEQFF
CDR3 DNA: TGTGCCAGCAGTTTAGAAGCGGGAGGGAGGGATGAGCAGTTCTTC

J gene: TRBJ2-1
clone size: many
D gene: TRBD1
V gene: TRBV5-1
CDR3 protein: CASSLGQGYNNEQFF
CDR3 DNA: TGCGCCAGCAGCTTGGGACAGGGCTACAACAATGAGCAGTTCTTC

J gene: TRBJ2-1
clone size: .
D gene: TRBD2
V gene: TRBV6-5
CDR3 protein: CASSYLGGGDYNEQFF
CDR3 DNA: TGTGCCAGCAGTTACCTTGGCGGGGGGGATTACAATGAGCAGTTCTTC

J gene: TRBJ1-2
clone size: many
D gene: .
V gene: TRBV27
CDR3 protein: CASSFQGWDGYTF
CDR3 DNA: TGTGCCAGCAGTTTTCAGGGCTGGGATGGCTACACCTTC

J gene: TRBJ2-1
clone size: few
D gene: TRBD2
V gene: TRBV6-1
CDR3 protein: CAISGWTSSYNEQFF
CDR3 DNA: TGTGCCATAAGCGGCTGGACTAGCTCCTACAATGAGCAGTTCTTC